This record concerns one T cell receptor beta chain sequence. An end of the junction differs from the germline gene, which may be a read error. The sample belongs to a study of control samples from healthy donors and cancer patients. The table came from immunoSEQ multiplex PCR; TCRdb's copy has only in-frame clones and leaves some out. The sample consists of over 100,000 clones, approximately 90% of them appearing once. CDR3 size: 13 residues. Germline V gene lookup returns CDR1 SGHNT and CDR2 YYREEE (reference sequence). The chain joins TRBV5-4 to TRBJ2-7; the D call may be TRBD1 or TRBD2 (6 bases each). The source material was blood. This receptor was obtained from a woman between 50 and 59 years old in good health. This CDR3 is CASSLKGGYERYF. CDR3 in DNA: TGTGCCAGCAGCTTGAAAGGGGGGTACGAGCGGTACTTC.